This is a list of T cell receptor beta chains from one sample in a study of cytomegalovirus exposure and HLA in healthy donors. Generated by immunoSEQ multiplex PCR, the TCRdb table keeps only in-frame clones and is missing some. The data show about 140,000 clones, with approximately 71% seen just once and more than 9% held by the top ten. Sequenced material: PBMCs. The origin of the receptors is a man aged 30 to 45 in good health and CMV-seropositive. Both conserved end residues are part of each CDR3. The D gene is left open where the match is weak. The listing skips clone size in some rows; elsewhere it reads once, few, many or a size class.

. | 15 | TRBJ1-1 | . | TRBV27 | TGTGCCAGCAGTCCTCGAACACCCAAGGGGACTGAAGCTTTCTTT | CASSPRTPKGTEAFF
TRBD1 | 16 | TRBJ1-1 | . | TRBV30 | TGTGCCTGGAGTGTACCCCTCAGACAGGGTAGGGCTGAAGCTTTCTTT | CAWSVPLRQGRAEAFF
. | 15 | TRBJ2-7 | . | TRBV7-9 | TGTGCCAGCAGCTTAGCCTCACTAAGCTCCTACGAGCAGTACTTC | CASSLASLSSYEQYF
TRBD1 | 17 | TRBJ2-1 | . | TRBV7-3 | TGTGCCAGCAGCTTGGGACAGGGGTTTAACTCCTACAATGAGCAGTTCTTC | CASSLGQGFNSYNEQFF
TRBD2 | 14 | TRBJ2-3 | few | TRBV7-9 | TGTGCCAGCAGCTGGAGCGGGATTACAGATACGCAGTATTTT | CASSWSGITDTQYF
TRBD2 | 14 | TRBJ2-1 | . | TRBV9 | TGTGCCAGCAGCGTATCCCCTAGCGGAGAGGAGCAGTTCTTC | CASSVSPSGEEQFF
TRBD1 | 14 | TRBJ1-5 | few | TRBV30 | TGTGCCTGGAGTACGACAGGGGCCAAGCAGCCCCAGCATTTT | CAWSTTGAKQPQHF
TRBD1 | 15 | TRBJ2-3 | . | TRBV30 | TGTGCCTGGAGTGTTAAAGGGGGCTTGTCAGATACGCAGTATTTT | CAWSVKGGLSDTQYF
TRBD2 | 17 | TRBJ2-5 | . | TRBV7-9 | TGTGCCAGCAGCTTCCCCCGACTAGCGGGAGGGAGTGGGGAGCAGTACTTC | CASSFPRLAGGSGEQYF
. | 14 | TRBJ2-5 | . | TRBV7-2 | TGTGCCAGCAGCTTATCTCAGGGATGGGAGACCCAGTACTTC | CASSLSQGWETQYF
TRBD1 | 19 | TRBJ1-5 | . | TRBV19 | TGTGCCAGTAGTATAGAGGGGACAGGGGGCGAATTTAGCAATCAGCCCCAGCATTTT | CASSIEGTGGEFSNQPQHF
. | 14 | TRBJ1-2 | . | TRBV6-5 | TGTGCCAGCAGTTACTCCGGCGGGAAGGGTGGCTACACCTTC | CASSYSGGKGGYTF
TRBD1 | 14 | TRBJ2-3 | once | TRBV18 | TGTGCCAGCTCACCGGGACAGGGTTCGGATACGCAGTATTTT | CASSPGQGSDTQYF
TRBD2 | 15 | TRBJ2-3 | few | TRBV5-1 | TGCGCCAGCAGGGTTGGACTAGTGGGGTTGGATACGCAGTATTTT | CASRVGLVGLDTQYF
. | 15 | TRBJ2-7 | . | TRBV4-1 | TGCGCCAGCAGCCAAGGCCCCGGAGAGATCTACGAGCAGTACTTC | CASSQGPGEIYEQYF
. | 14 | TRBJ1-2 | . | TRBV6-6 | TGTGCCAGCGGTGGAGACGCCACTAACTATGGCTACACCTTC | CASGGDATNYGYTF
. | 14 | TRBJ1-1 | . | TRBV6-1 | TGTGCCAGCAGTGTCCCTACCACAGGGTTACCAGCTTTCTTT | CASSVPTTGLPAFF
. | 14 | TRBJ1-1 | . | TRBV7-3 | TGTGCCAGCAGCTTAACGCCGGGAGGGACTGAAGCTTTCTTT | CASSLTPGGTEAFF
TRBD2 | 15 | TRBJ2-7 | . | TRBV5-1 | TGCGCCAGCAGCCCCTACGGGAGGGCCTCAGTAGAGCAGTACTTC | CASSPYGRASVEQYF
TRBD1 | 15 | TRBJ2-7 | . | TRBV30 | TGTGCCTGGCGTCGGACAGGGGAGAGCTCCTACGAGCAGTACTTC | CAWRRTGESSYEQYF
. | 16 | TRBJ1-5 | once | TRBV2 | TGTGCCAGCAGTGTGCGGGGGGGGGTTTTGGGTCAGCCCCAGCATTTT | CASSVRGGVLGQPQHF
. | 15 | TRBJ2-1 | . | TRBV7-2 | TGTGCCAGCAGCTTATACAGGCCCGATCACAATGAGCAGTTCTTC | CASSLYRPDHNEQFF
TRBD1 | 16 | TRBJ2-5 | . | TRBV11-2 | TGTGCCAGCAGCTTAGGACAGGGGGGGCACCAAGAGACCCAGTACTTC | CASSLGQGGHQETQYF
TRBD2 | 11 | TRBJ2-1 | . | TRBV20-1 | TGCAGTGCCCCTCGGGGGGTTGAGCAGTTCTTC | CSAPRGVEQFF
TRBD1 | 15 | TRBJ2-5 | . | TRBV10-3 | TGTGCCATCAGCCCGGGACAGGGGTTAGTAGAGACCCAGTACTTC | CAISPGQGLVETQYF
TRBD2 | 16 | TRBJ2-5 | few | TRBV25-1 | TGTGCCAGCAGTGAATATATGTCGGGAGGTGCGGAGACCCAGTACTTC | CASSEYMSGGAETQYF
. | 14 | TRBJ1-5 | . | TRBV28 | TGTGCCAGCAGTTTTAGAGTGGGCAATCAGCCCCAGCATTTT | CASSFRVGNQPQHF
TRBD2 | 15 | TRBJ2-5 | . | TRBV5-1 | TGCGCCAGCAGCTTGGTCGGCGGGGGGCAAGAGACCCAGTACTTC | CASSLVGGGQETQYF
. | 12 | TRBJ2-2 | many | TRBV7-2 | TGTGCCAGCAGCTTACAGGTCGGGGAGCTGTTTTTT | CASSLQVGELFF
. | 12 | TRBJ2-7 | few | TRBV9 | TGTGCCAGCAGCGGGAGCTCCTACGAGCAGTACTTC | CASSGSSYEQYF
. | 16 | TRBJ1-2 | . | TRBV4-1 | TGCGCCAGCAGCCAAGATTTAATCTTCGCTAGGGGCCGCTACACCTTC | CASSQDLIFARGRYTF
TRBD2 | 18 | TRBJ2-1 | . | TRBV7-9 | TGTGCCAGCAGCTTAGGGCTAGCGGGGAGACACCTACCCCATGAGCAGTTCTTC | CASSLGLAGRHLPHEQFF
TRBD1 | 13 | TRBJ1-2 | . | TRBV2 | TGTGCCAGCACCCAGACAGGGGGCGATGGCTACACCTTC | CASTQTGGDGYTF
. | 13 | TRBJ1-2 | . | TRBV28 | TGTGCCAGCAGCACAGCCTCTAACTATGGCTACACCTTC | CASSTASNYGYTF
. | 13 | TRBJ2-7 | . | TRBV19 | TGTGCCAGTAAGGCTTCCGGCGGGGCGGCGCAGTACTTC | CASKASGGAAQYF
. | 13 | TRBJ2-1 | . | TRBV11-2 | TGTGCCAGCAGCTTAGGTCTTCTGAATGAGCAGTTCTTC | CASSLGLLNEQFF
. | 12 | TRBJ1-1 | . | TRBV19 | TGTGCCAGTATCGGCCTAGCAACTGAAGCTTTCTTT | CASIGLATEAFF
TRBD2 | 16 | TRBJ2-7 | . | TRBV28 | TGTGCCAGCAGTCCCGGACTAGCGGGAGCTGTCTACGAGCAGTGCTTC | CASSPGLAGAVYEQCF
TRBD2 | 15 | TRBJ2-7 | once | TRBV2 | TGTGCCAGCAGTGAAGGTAGCGGGACTTCCTACGAGCAGTACTTC | CASSEGSGTSYEQYF
TRBD1 | 14 | TRBJ1-2 | . | TRBV9 | TGTGCCAGCAGCCCCCGAGGACAGGGCTCTGGCTACACCTTC | CASSPRGQGSGYTF
. | 15 | TRBJ2-3 | . | TRBV4-1 | TGCGCCAGCAGCCAAGTTCTAGCGCCGACAGATACGCAGTATTTT | CASSQVLAPTDTQYF
. | 15 | TRBJ1-5 | few | TRBV7-9 | TGTGCCAGCAGCTTAGCAACGGGGGGCAATCAGCCCCAGCATTTT | CASSLATGGNQPQHF
TRBD1 | 15 | TRBJ1-1 | . | TRBV7-8 | TGTGCCAGCAGCTTAGGTAGGGGGCGAGGCACTGAAGCTTTCTTT | CASSLGRGRGTEAFF
TRBD1 | 18 | TRBJ1-5 | few | TRBV27 | TGTGCCAGCAGTTTAGAGGGGACAGGTCCTCCCCCACATCAGCCCCAGCATTTT | CASSLEGTGPPPHQPQHF
TRBD2 | 17 | TRBJ2-3 | . | TRBV4-1 | TGCGCCAGCAGCCAAGATTGGGCGGGGGGTAAGACAGATACGCAGTATTTT | CASSQDWAGGKTDTQYF
. | 14 | TRBJ2-2 | . | TRBV2 | TGTGCCAGCAGAGAAATTATCGGGGTCGGGGAGCTGTTTTTT | CASREIIGVGELFF
TRBD2 | 17 | TRBJ2-3 | few | TRBV19 | TGTGCCAGTAGTATAGGCGGGGGGGGACTAGGAGTAGATACGCAGTATTTT | CASSIGGGGLGVDTQYF
. | 13 | TRBJ2-6 | . | TRBV27 | TGTGCCAGCAGCGGACAGTTCCCGTACGTCCTGACTTTC | CASSGQFPYVLTF
. | 15 | TRBJ2-1 | . | TRBV19 | TGTGCCAGTAGTATAGATCGGGGACTTTACAATGAGCAGTTCTTC | CASSIDRGLYNEQFF
. | 13 | TRBJ2-5 | . | TRBV30 | TGTGCCTGGTCTTTTCTAGCCGGGGAGACCCAGTACTTC | CAWSFLAGETQYF
. | 14 | TRBJ1-2 | . | TRBV6-1 | TGTGCCAGCAGTGATCCACAGGAGAACTATGGCTACACCTTC | CASSDPQENYGYTF
. | 12 | TRBJ2-3 | . | TRBV11-3 | TGTGCCAGCAGCTTATCGCGAGGTACGCAGTATTTT | CASSLSRGTQYF
TRBD2 | 16 | TRBJ2-3 | . | TRBV5-1 | TGCGCCAGCAGCGGACCGAGCGGGAGCCCCGCAGATACGCAGTATTTT | CASSGPSGSPADTQYF
TRBD2 | 16 | TRBJ2-3 | . | TRBV14 | TGTGCCAGCAGCCAATGGACTAGCGGGAGAGCAGATACGCAGTATTTT | CASSQWTSGRADTQYF
TRBD2 | 16 | TRBJ2-7 | few | TRBV6-5 | TGTGCCAGCAGTTACTCGATCTTAGCGGGAGCGGGGGAGCAGTACTTC | CASSYSILAGAGEQYF
. | 16 | TRBJ1-5 | . | TRBV18 | TGTGCCAGCTCACCACTGAATCGGGGAGGGGATCAGCCCCAGCATTTT | CASSPLNRGGDQPQHF